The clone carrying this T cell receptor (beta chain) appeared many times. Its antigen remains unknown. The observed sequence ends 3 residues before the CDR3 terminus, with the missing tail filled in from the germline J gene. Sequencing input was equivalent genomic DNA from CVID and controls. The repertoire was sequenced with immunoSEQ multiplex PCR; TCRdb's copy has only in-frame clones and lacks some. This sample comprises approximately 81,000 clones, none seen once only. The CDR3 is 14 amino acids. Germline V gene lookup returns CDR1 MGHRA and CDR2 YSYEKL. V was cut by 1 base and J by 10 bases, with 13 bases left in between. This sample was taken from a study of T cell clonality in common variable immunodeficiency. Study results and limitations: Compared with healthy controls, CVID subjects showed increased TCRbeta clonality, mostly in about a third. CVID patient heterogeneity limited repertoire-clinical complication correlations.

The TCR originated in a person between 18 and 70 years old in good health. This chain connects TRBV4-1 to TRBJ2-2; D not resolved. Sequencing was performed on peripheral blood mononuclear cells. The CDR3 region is CASSQGSLASELFF. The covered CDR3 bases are TGCGCCAGCAGCCAAGGGTCTCTGGCCTCGGAG.